The 20 T cell receptor beta chains presented below share a single source sample, sequenced in a study of CD8+ T cells in alopecia areata. Peripheral blood and lesional scalp punch biopsies were taken from alopecia areata patients. Following RNA extraction, reverse transcription yielded cDNA that acted as the sequencing template. Using immunoSEQ multiplex PCR, the repertoire was profiled, and TCRdb retains in-frame clones only, with some absent. The sample has over 9,000 clones, 50% to 70% seen once; the top ten hold approximately 14%. The sequencing input was skin. These receptors came from a human donor with alopecia areata.

This clone was detected a few times. The V call is TRBV10-3, the J call TRBJ1-3; D gene unclear. Trimming stripped 10 bases from V and 2 bases from J, with 6 bases between. Germline CDR1 reads ENHRY; CDR2 reads SYGVKD. The CDR3 sequence is 11 residues long. CDR3 in DNA: TGTGCCACCGGGACTGGAAACACCATATATTTT. Translating it yields CATGTGNTIYF.

The chain couples TRBV6-1 to TRBJ1-1, with D perhaps TRBD1 (6 bases). The CDR3 totals 14 residues. Per germline, CDR1 MNHNS and CDR2 SASEGT. Trimming left V 6 bases short and J 1 base short, with 12 bases between. CDR3 protein: CASRLGQQNTEAFF. The CDR3 coding sequence is TGTGCCAGCAGACTTGGACAGCAGAACACTGAAGCTTTCTTT.

The chain links TRBV7-9 to TRBJ2-5, with no clear D. CDR1 and CDR2 (germline): SEHNR, FQNEAQ (reference sequence). V was cut by 6 bases and J by 7 bases, with 6 bases left in between. The CDR3 contains 10 residues. The CDR3 loop is CASSAGTQYF. The CDR3 bases are TGTGCCAGCAGTGCTGGGACCCAGTACTTC.

This rearrangement joins TRBV15 to TRBJ2-7, with TRBD1 matching over 7 bases. CDR1 and CDR2 (germline): LNHNV, YYDKDF (reference sequence). V lost 5 bases and J lost 0; bases outside the gene matches: 7. The CDR3 runs 15 residues. The CDR3 is CATSFGTATSYEQYF. The CDR3 region has the DNA TGTGCCACCAGCTTCGGGACAGCCACCTCCTACGAGCAGTACTTC.

This clone was observed a handful of times. The genes are TRBV18 and TRBJ2-1; TRBD2 aligns across 13 bases. The CDR3 runs 16 residues. V trimming: 1 base; J trimming: 7 bases; junction bases outside the gene matches: 4. The germline V gene has CDR1 KGHSH and CDR2 LQKENI. CDR3 DNA: TGTGCCAGCTCACCACAACTAGCGGGAGGGAAAAATGAGCAGTTCTTC. Translation: CASSPQLAGGKNEQFF.

The DNA for the CDR3 is TGTGCCAGCAGCGACGGTTATAGTCCAACTAATGAAAAACTGTTTTTT. Translating gives CASSDGYSPTNEKLFF. The chain employs TRBV5-6 and TRBJ1-4; D call uncertain. Trimming left V 4 bases short and J 0 bases short, with 13 bases between. Per germline, CDR1 SGHDT and CDR2 YYEEEE. The CDR3 has 16 amino acids.

This clone was counted only a few times. The chain combines TRBV6-5 with TRBJ2-4; 7 nucleotides match TRBD2. Germline lookup yields CDR1 MNHEY and CDR2 SVGAGI. With V trimmed by 2 bases and J by 7 bases, 5 bases remained unmatched. The CDR3 is 14 amino acids. CDR3 in DNA: TGTGCCAGCAGTTACGGTGGGGGGGTCAACATTCAGTACTTC. Amino acid sequence: CASSYGGGVNIQYF.

The chain recombines TRBV28 with TRBJ2-3; TRBD2 matches 13 bases. The germline V gene encodes CDR1 MDHEN and CDR2 SYDVKM. CDR3 length: 15 residues. V lost 6 bases, J lost 4 bases, and 4 bases stayed unmatched. The CDR3 region is CASRILAGGPDTQYF. CDR3 DNA: TGTGCCAGCAGGATACTAGCGGGAGGGCCAGATACGCAGTATTTT.

This chain uses TRBV6-5 with TRBJ2-3, with TRBD2 matching over 9 bases. The length of the CDR3 is 15 residues. CDR1 and CDR2 (germline): MNHEY, SVGAGI. J lost 2 bases, V lost 4 bases, and 4 bases had no gene match. CDR3 nucleotide sequence: TGTGCCAGCAGTTCCCGACTAGCGGCCACAGATACGCAGTATTTT. Residues: CASSSRLAATDTQYF.

V is TRBV18 and J is TRBJ2-7, with 9 bases aligning to TRBD1. CDR1 and CDR2 (germline): KGHSH, LQKENI. The CDR3 extends over 15 amino acids. V lost 6 bases, J lost 6 bases, and 12 bases stayed unmatched. The CDR3 DNA reads TGTGCCAGCTCCCCCGGCGGGGACAGGGTCCGCGAGCAGTACTTC. The encoded protein is CASSPGGDRVREQYF.

The V call is TRBV27, the J call TRBJ2-7; TRBD2 matches at 11 bases. Losses at the gene ends were 8 bases for V and 4 bases for J; bases not matched to a gene: 7. The CDR3 spans 14 residues. The germline gives CDR1 MNHEY, CDR2 SMNVEV (reference sequence). The CDR3 sequence: CASWGTSGSYEQYF. Written as DNA, the CDR3 is TGTGCCAGCTGGGGGACTAGCGGATCATACGAGCAGTACTTC.

The chain joins TRBV27 to TRBJ2-6; D is unclear. Germline CDR1 reads MNHEY; CDR2 reads SMNVEV (reference sequence). CDR3 size: 15 residues. With 6 bases removed from V and 0 bases from J, the gap between germline ends came to 9 bases. This chain's CDR3 is CASRHLLSGANVLTF. The CDR3 bases are TGTGCCAGCAGACACTTGCTCTCTGGGGCCAACGTCCTGACTTTC.

J is TRBJ2-7 and V is TRBV18; the D gene is possibly TRBD2 (5 bases). The germline V and J ends were trimmed by 0 bases and 0 bases, with 9 bases remaining between them. The CDR3 has 15 residues. Germline CDR1 KGHSH, CDR2 LQKENI. CDR3 coding DNA: TGTGCCAGCTCACCACCCGCGGGTGCCTCCTACGAGCAGTACTTC. Translated, it gives CASSPPAGASYEQYF.

The chain has TRBV5-1 and TRBJ1-1; 8 nucleotides align to TRBD1. There are 14 residues in the CDR3. Germline CDR1 is SGHRS and CDR2 is YFSETQ. After removal of 0 bases from V and 8 bases from J, the junction contained 6 bases not matched to a gene. CDR3 loop: CASSLAFGDREAFF. CDR3 nucleotides: TGCGCCAGCAGCTTGGCTTTTGGGGACAGGGAAGCTTTCTTT.

This clone turned up a few times. V gene TRBV9 combines with J gene TRBJ2-3; 7 bases are shared with TRBD1. There are 14 residues in the CDR3. Germline V gene lookup returns CDR1 SGDLS and CDR2 YYNGEE. The trim removed 5 bases at V and 3 bases at J, leaving 6 bases unmatched. This CDR3 is CASSDRAGTDTQYF. CDR3 in DNA: TGTGCCAGCAGTGACAGGGCTGGGACAGATACGCAGTATTTT.

The J gene is TRBJ2-7, the V gene TRBV5-6; perhaps TRBD1 as D (6 bases). Trimming shortened V by 2 bases and J by 5 bases, and 11 bases separated the two germline ends. The CDR3 length is 13 residues. Germline CDR1 reads SGHDT; CDR2 reads YYEEEE. In nucleotides, the CDR3 is TGTGCCAGCAGCTTCGGACAGCCCAACGAGCAGTACTTC. It translates to CASSFGQPNEQYF.

The chain has TRBV4-3 and TRBJ1-2; D is unresolved. The length of the CDR3 is 16 residues. The germline gives CDR1 LGHNA, CDR2 YSLEER. Trimming pared 2 bases from V and 0 bases from J, leaving 13 bases between. This CDR3 reads CASSQQDRASNYGYTF. The CDR3 DNA sequence: TGCGCCAGCAGCCAACAGGATCGAGCTTCTAACTATGGCTACACCTTC.

This chain uses TRBV28 with TRBJ1-2, with TRBD1 as a possible D gene (6 bases). CDR1 MDHEN and CDR2 SYDVKM come from the germline V gene. V was cut by 5 bases and J by 1 base, with 20 bases left in between. This CDR3 has 17 residues. The CDR3 sequence: CASSPFGRGQHNYGYTF. The CDR3 region has the DNA TGTGCCAGCAGTCCATTTGGGCGGGGACAACATAACTATGGCTACACCTTC.

This clone turned up a few times. The chain carries TRBV11-1 and TRBJ2-2, with 10 bases matching TRBD2. The CDR3 has 17 amino acids. CDR1 and CDR2 (germline): SGHAT, FQDESV (reference sequence). The V and J ends lost 4 bases and 4 bases, in that order; junction bases with no gene match: 9. CDR3 nucleotide sequence: TGTGCCAGCAGCTCCCTAGCGGGGGCGCAAGGCACCGGGGAGCTGTTTTTT. Protein: CASSSLAGAQGTGELFF.

This sequence joins TRBV7-3 and TRBJ2-5; D remains ambiguous. The J call is doubtful: the DNA matches TRBJ2-7 better. Germline CDR1 reads SGHTA; CDR2 reads FQGTGA. The CDR3 is 14 residues long. The CDR3 sequence is CASSLSGAYNEQYF. DNA of the CDR3: TGTGCCAGCAGCTTGTCAGGAGCCTATAACGAGCAGTACTTC.